Shown below are 23 T cell receptor beta chains from a single sample sequenced in a study of blood T cells in healthy people across ages. A second PCR of 7 to 11 cycles used a sample-barcoded 5' primer and a J-beta primer mix. TCRdb ran MiXCR on the 5' RACE reads and lists one entry per CDR3 protein. Among more than 800,000 distinct CDR3 sequences listed, 29% were seen once. The sequencing sample was made of blood. These TCRs come from a woman aged 80 or over in good health.

This chain uses TRBV20-1 with TRBJ2-7; either TRBD1 or TRBD2 may supply D (5 bases each). This CDR3 has 14 residues. CDR1 and CDR2 from the germline V gene are DFQATT and SNEGSKA (reference sequence). The ends were cut back, 4 bases at V and 0 bases at J, with 13 bases in the middle. CDR3 region: CSAITGASSYEQYF. The CDR3 DNA follows: TGCAGTGCTATTACCGGGGCCTCCTCCTACGAGCAGTACTTC.

In its sample, this clonotype was seen many times. In nucleotides, the CDR3 is TGCGCCAGCAGCCAAGACGACGGGACGGGTGGCTATGGCTACACCTTC. It specifies CASSQDDGTGGYGYTF. The chain couples TRBV4-1 to TRBJ1-2; a possible D gene is TRBD1 (5 bases). Between the trimmed V and J ends, which lost 0 bases and 4 bases, there was a span of 15 bases. This CDR3 is 16 amino acids long. Germline V gives CDR1 MGHRA, CDR2 YSYEKL.

The rearrangement uses TRBV5-1 and TRBJ2-7; weak D call: TRBD1 (6 bases). The CDR3 has 15 amino acids. The V end was cut by 0 bases, the J end by 4 bases, with 14 bases between. CDR1 SGHRS and CDR2 YFSETQ come from the germline V gene. CDR3 nucleotide sequence: TGCGCCAGCAGCTTGGACCCGGGACAAGGTTACGAGCAGTACTTC. This translates into CASSLDPGQGYEQYF.

This sequence joins TRBV18 and TRBJ2-7; D perhaps matches TRBD1 (6 bases). Germline V lookup: CDR1 KGHSH, CDR2 LQKENI. The CDR3 has 16 residues. V lost 3 bases, J lost 9 bases, and 24 bases lay in between. CDR3 loop: CASSPGAPGAALGQYF. The CDR3 DNA reads TGTGCCAGCTCACCTGGAGCCCCAGGGGCGGCATTAGGGCAGTACTTC.

In its sample, this clonotype was seen many times. V is TRBV12-3 or TRBV12-4 and J is TRBJ1-1, with a weak D call TRBD1 (5 bases). This CDR3 has 15 amino acids. V dropped 5 bases and J dropped 4 bases, with 17 bases sitting between them. CDR3 sequence reads: CASSNPAGPSTEAFF. DNA of the CDR3: TGTGCCAGCAGTAACCCGGCGGGGCCCTCCACTGAAGCTTTCTTT.

This clonotype was found a few times. The chain uses TRBV7-2 and TRBJ1-4; D might be TRBD1 (5 bases). V was shortened by 4 bases and J by 3 bases, with 12 bases between the two germline ends. The germline V gene encodes CDR1 SGHTA and CDR2 FQGNSA. This CDR3 contains 15 residues. The DNA for the CDR3 is TGTGCCAGCAGCTCATCGGGACTAGCTAATGAAAAACTGTTTTTT. Its protein product is CASSSSGLANEKLFF. The variable domain in full, with the rest retrieved from reference TRBV7-2 and TRBJ1-4, is GAGVSQSPSNKVTEKGKDVELRCDPISGHTALYWYRQSLGQGLEFLIYFQGNSAPDKSGLPSDRFSAERTGGSVSTLTIQRTQQEDSAVYLCASSSSGLANEKLFFGSGTQLSVL.

This clonotype was counted between two and nine times. Possible read error: a much larger clone is one base away. The chain carries TRBV3-1 and TRBJ2-3; 12 bases agree with TRBD2. The germline V gene has CDR1 LGHDT and CDR2 YNNKEL (reference sequence). Trimming removed 4 bases from V and 6 bases from J; junction bases left unmatched: 8. The CDR3 runs to 16 residues. CDR3 amino acids: CASSPYTSGGPDTQYF. CDR3 in DNA: TGTGCCAGCAGCCCGTATACTAGCGGGGGGCCCGATACGCAGTATTTT.

The gene calls are TRBV12-3 or TRBV12-4 and TRBJ2-7; D tentatively reads TRBD1 or TRBD2 (5 bases each). The CDR3 sequence is 15 residues long. The CDR3 region is CTGSFSGTGIHEQYF. CDR3 in DNA: TGTACCGGCAGTTTTTCGGGGACGGGAATCCACGAGCAGTACTTC.

This clonotype appeared a single time. The chain recombines TRBV7-2 with TRBJ2-5, with a possible D match to TRBD2 (6 bases). Germline lookup yields CDR1 SGHTA and CDR2 FQGNSA. There are 14 residues in the CDR3. Trimming cost V 5 bases and J 5 bases, with 15 bases left between them. The CDR3 region has the DNA TGTGCCAGCAGCGCCCCGGAGGGGCCGGAGACCCAGTACTTC. It codes for CASSAPEGPETQYF.

This clonotype appeared many times. The rearrangement joins TRBV6-2 or TRBV6-3 to TRBJ2-7, with 10 bases aligning to TRBD1. CDR1 is MNHEY and CDR2 is SVGEGT in the germline V gene. Trimming cost V 7 bases and J 4 bases; bases outside gene matches: 7. This CDR3 region has 14 residues. The CDR3 loop reads CASTWTGGPYEQYF. The CDR3 nucleotides read TGTGCCAGCACCTGGACAGGGGGACCTTACGAGCAGTACTTC.

In this sample, this clonotype turned up many times. The chain has TRBV20-1 and TRBJ2-3, with D perhaps TRBD2 (6 bases). Germline CDR1 is DFQATT and CDR2 is SNEGSKA (reference sequence). The CDR3 is 16 residues long. V dropped 6 bases and J dropped 3 bases, with 22 bases sitting between them. The CDR3 loop reads CSAYPIEAGRTDTQYF. As DNA, the CDR3 is TGCAGTGCCTACCCTATTGAAGCAGGGAGGACAGATACGCAGTATTTT.

This clonotype was recorded only once. A much larger clone lies a single base off, so this may be a read error. For the CDR3, the DNA is TGCAGTGCTAGAGATTTCGGATTGAGTCCGGCGGGGAACATTCAGTACTTC. Its protein is CSARDFGLSPAGNIQYF. The genes are TRBV20-1 and TRBJ2-4; a possible D gene is TRBD2 (6 bases). Germline V gives CDR1 DFQATT, CDR2 SNEGSKA (reference sequence). V was clipped by 0 bases and J by 7 bases, with 22 bases between them. The CDR3 length is 17 residues.

This clonotype has ten or more counts. The chain joins TRBV7-9 to TRBJ2-5, with 11 bases aligning to TRBD2. From germline, CDR1 is SEHNR and CDR2 FQNEAQ (reference sequence). The CDR3 runs 15 residues. V was pared by 1 base and J by 5 bases, with 3 bases of the junction left unmatched. CDR3 in DNA: TGTGCCAGCAGCTTAGAAAGACTAGCGGGGGAGACCCAGTACTTC. It encodes CASSLERLAGETQYF.

Of note for this clonotype: A read error may account for a junction end that differs from germline. CDR3 in amino acids: CTSSLDAQETQYF. The CDR3, as DNA: TGCACCAGCAGCTTGGATGCCCAAGAGACCCAGTACTTC. This sequence joins TRBV5-1 and TRBJ2-5; D call uncertain. CDR1 SGHRS and CDR2 YFSETQ come from the germline V gene. The CDR3 loop spans 13 amino acids. Combining the CDR3 with reference TRBV5-1 and TRBJ2-5 gives the whole variable domain KAGVTQTPRYLIKTRGQQVTLSCSPISGHRSVSWYQQTPGQGLQFLFEYFSETQRNKGNFPGRFSGRQFSNSRSEMNVSTLELGDSALYLCTSSLDAQETQYFGPGTRLLVL.

This clonotype has a handful of counts. Since a much larger clone is just one base distant, this may be a read error. The rearrangement links TRBV5-1 to TRBJ2-7; TRBD1 agrees at 11 bases. CDR3 length: 14 residues. The J segment lost 7 bases and the V segment lost 4 bases, leaving 7 bases of the junction unmatched. Germline lookup yields CDR1 SGHRS and CDR2 YFSETQ. CDR3: CASSLRTGGNEQYF. The CDR3 region has the DNA TGCGCCAGCAGCCTAAGGACAGGGGGCAATGAGCAGTACTTC.

Details on this clonotype: This may arise from a read error, as a much more abundant clone is one base away. This sequence joins TRBV3-1 and TRBJ2-3; D possibly corresponds to TRBD2 (6 bases). The CDR3 has 14 amino acids. Germline loops: CDR1 LGHDT, CDR2 YNNKEL (reference sequence). The CDR3 is CASSQGLVTDTQDF. For the CDR3, the DNA is TGTGCCAGCAGCCAAGGACTAGTCACAGATACGCAGGATTTT.

There are a few counts of this clonotype. The chain couples TRBV5-1 to TRBJ2-1; 8 nucleotides line up with TRBD2. This CDR3 has 15 residues. Germline V gene data show CDR1 as SGHRS and CDR2 as YFSETQ. V was pared by 5 bases and J by 8 bases, with 12 bases of the junction left unmatched. CDR3 sequence: CASRPPAAGGHEQFF. As DNA, the CDR3 is TGCGCCAGCAGACCCCCGGCGGCGGGAGGCCATGAGCAGTTCTTC.

This clonotype was counted ten times or more. The chain is built from TRBV27 and TRBJ1-6, with 8 bases aligning to TRBD1. Germline V gives CDR1 MNHEY, CDR2 SMNVEV (reference sequence). Trimming cost V 6 bases and J 2 bases; bases outside gene matches: 6. The CDR3 contains 16 residues. CDR3 bases: TGTGCCAGCAGCCCAGGGGGCAGCGCCTATAATTCACCCCTCCACTTT. Translated, it gives CASSPGGSAYNSPLHF.

This clonotype was seen ten or more times. The chain has TRBV29-1 and TRBJ2-7; maybe TRBD2 (6 bases). V was cut by 7 bases and J by 1 base, with 8 bases left in between. Germline V gene lookup returns CDR1 SQVTM and CDR2 ANQGSEA. The CDR3 has 11 amino acids. Here the CDR3 DNA reads TGCAGCGGGCGGGGTTCCTACGAGCAGTACTTC. Translation: CSGRGSYEQYF.

The chain employs TRBV2 and TRBJ1-1; D is possibly TRBD1 (5 bases). V shed 7 bases and J shed 1 base, with 16 bases lying between them. CDR3 length: 15 residues. Germline V gene sequence: CDR1 SNHLY, CDR2 FYNNEI. CDR3 protein: CASTKPTETNTEAFF. CDR3 sequence (DNA): TGTGCCAGCACCAAACCGACAGAAACGAACACTGAAGCTTTCTTT. The complete variable domain, with remaining parts taken from reference TRBV2 and TRBJ1-1, reads EPEVTQTPSHQVTQMGQEVILRCVPISNHLYFYWYRQILGQKVEFLVSFYNNEISEKSEIFDDQFSVERPDGSNFTLKIRSTKLEDSAMYFCASTKPTETNTEAFFGQGTRLTVV.

Of note for this clonotype: Given a much more abundant clone one base away, this may be a read error. This rearrangement joins TRBV28 to TRBJ2-3; the match to TRBD1 covers 8 bases. Looked up from germline, CDR1 is MDHEN and CDR2 is SYDVKM. This CDR3 is built from 13 residues. The CDR3 sequence is CTSNSGGRDTQYF. The CDR3 DNA sequence: TGTACCAGCAATTCAGGGGGCAGGGATACGCAGTATTTT.

V gene TRBV20-1 combines with J gene TRBJ1-3, with TRBD1 matching over 7 bases. The CDR3 covers 15 residues. V lost 5 bases, J lost 1 base, and 8 bases stayed unmatched. CDR1 DFQATT and CDR2 SNEGSKA come from the germline V gene (reference sequence). In DNA, the CDR3 is TGCAGTGCTCGAGGGACAGTTGGATCTGGAAACACCATATATTTT. This sequence encodes CSARGTVGSGNTIYF.

The CDR3 loop is CASSEAAGNLGYTF. CDR3 sequence (DNA): TGTGCCAGCAGTGAAGCGGCAGGGAACCTTGGCTACACCTTC. This rearrangement joins TRBV6-1 to TRBJ1-2; maybe TRBD1 (5 bases). This CDR3 comprises 14 residues. Germline assignment: CDR1 MNHNS and CDR2 SASEGT. The ends were cut back, 0 bases at V and 7 bases at J, with 12 bases in the middle.